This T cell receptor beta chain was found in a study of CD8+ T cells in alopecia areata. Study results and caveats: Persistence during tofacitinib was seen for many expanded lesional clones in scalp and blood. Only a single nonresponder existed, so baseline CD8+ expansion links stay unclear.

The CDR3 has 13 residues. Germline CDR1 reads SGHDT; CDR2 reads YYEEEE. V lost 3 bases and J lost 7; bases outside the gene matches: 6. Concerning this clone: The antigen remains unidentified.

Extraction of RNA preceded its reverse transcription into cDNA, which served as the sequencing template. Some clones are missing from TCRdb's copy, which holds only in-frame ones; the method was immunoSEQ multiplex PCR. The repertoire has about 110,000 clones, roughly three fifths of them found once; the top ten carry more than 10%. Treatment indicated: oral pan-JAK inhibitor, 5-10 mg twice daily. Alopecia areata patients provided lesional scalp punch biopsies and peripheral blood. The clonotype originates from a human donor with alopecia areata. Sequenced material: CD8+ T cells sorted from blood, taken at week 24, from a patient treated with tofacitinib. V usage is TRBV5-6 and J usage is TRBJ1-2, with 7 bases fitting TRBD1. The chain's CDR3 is CASSSGTEVGYTF. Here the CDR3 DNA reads TGTGCCAGCAGCTCAGGGACAGAGGTTGGCTACACCTTC.